This paragraph reports one T cell receptor beta chain. Its target is not known. This record belongs to a study of T cells in Graves' hyperthyroidism and ophthalmopathy. Study results and caveats: It was a median approximately six months before onset that the model predicted ophthalmopathy.

Template material for amplifying TCR beta CDR3 regions consisted of RNA transcripts. The HTBI primer set drove a first-round RT-PCR of the TCR CDR3. TCRdb used MiXCR to reprocess the multiplex PCR reads, holding one entry per CDR3 protein. The sample holds under 350,000 distinct CDR3 sequences; over 15% are singletons and the top ten take over 50%. The CDR3 sequence is 14 residues long. V was trimmed by 0 bases and J by 5 bases, leaving 10 bases between them. Germline-derived CDR1 and CDR2 are WSHSY and SAAADI. Source material: blood. The origin of this receptor is a woman in her sixties with Graves' ophthalmopathy. The gene calls are TRBV10-2 and TRBJ2-5; possibly TRBD2 for D (5 bases). CDR3 loop: CASSESGRRETQYF. DNA for the CDR3: TGCGCCAGCAGTGAGTCAGGCAGGAGGGAGACCCAGTACTTC.